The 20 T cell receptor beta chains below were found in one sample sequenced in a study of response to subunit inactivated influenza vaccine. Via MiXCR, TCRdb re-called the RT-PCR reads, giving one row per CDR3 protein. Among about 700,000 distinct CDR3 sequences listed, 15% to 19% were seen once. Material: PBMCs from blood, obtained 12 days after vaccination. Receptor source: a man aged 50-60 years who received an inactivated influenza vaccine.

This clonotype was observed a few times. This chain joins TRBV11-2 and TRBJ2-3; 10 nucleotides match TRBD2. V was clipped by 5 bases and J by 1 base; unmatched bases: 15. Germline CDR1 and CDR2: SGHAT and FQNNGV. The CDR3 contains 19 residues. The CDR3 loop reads CASSLRASGRAFRTDTQYF. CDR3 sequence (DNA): TGTGCCAGCAGCCTAAGAGCGAGCGGGAGGGCCTTCCGCACAGATACGCAGTATTTT.

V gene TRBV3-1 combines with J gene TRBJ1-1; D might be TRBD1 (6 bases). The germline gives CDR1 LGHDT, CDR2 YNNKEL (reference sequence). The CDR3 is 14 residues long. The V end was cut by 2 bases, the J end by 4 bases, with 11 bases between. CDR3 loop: CASSQPTGTTEAFF. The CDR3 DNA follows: TGTGCCAGCAGCCAACCCACAGGGACCACTGAAGCTTTCTTT.

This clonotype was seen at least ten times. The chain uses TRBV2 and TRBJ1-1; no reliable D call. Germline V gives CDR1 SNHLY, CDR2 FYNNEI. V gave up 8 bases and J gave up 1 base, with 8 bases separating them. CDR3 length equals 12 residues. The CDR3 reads CASSTRNTEAFF. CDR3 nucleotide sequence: TGTGCCAGCTCCACACGGAACACTGAAGCTTTCTTT.

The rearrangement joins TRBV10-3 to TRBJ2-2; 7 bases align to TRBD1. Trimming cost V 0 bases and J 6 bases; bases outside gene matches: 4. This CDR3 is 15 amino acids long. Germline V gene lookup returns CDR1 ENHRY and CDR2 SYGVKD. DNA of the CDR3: TGTGCCATCAGTGAGTCGCCGGGGACAGCCGGGGAGCTGTTTTTT. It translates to CAISESPGTAGELFF.

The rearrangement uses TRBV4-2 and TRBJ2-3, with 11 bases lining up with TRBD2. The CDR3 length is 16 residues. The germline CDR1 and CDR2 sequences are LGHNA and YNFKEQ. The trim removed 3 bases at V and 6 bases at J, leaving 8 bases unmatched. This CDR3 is CASSQVAGGHRDTQYF. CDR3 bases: TGTGCCAGCAGCCAGGTAGCGGGGGGGCATCGGGATACGCAGTATTTT.

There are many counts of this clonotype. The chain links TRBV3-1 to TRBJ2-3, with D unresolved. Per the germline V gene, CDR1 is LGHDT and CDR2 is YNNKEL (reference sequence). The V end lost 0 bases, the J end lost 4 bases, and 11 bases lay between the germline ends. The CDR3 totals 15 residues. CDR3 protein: CASSQDPSVADTQYF. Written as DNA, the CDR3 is TGTGCCAGCAGCCAAGACCCCTCGGTGGCAGATACGCAGTATTTT.

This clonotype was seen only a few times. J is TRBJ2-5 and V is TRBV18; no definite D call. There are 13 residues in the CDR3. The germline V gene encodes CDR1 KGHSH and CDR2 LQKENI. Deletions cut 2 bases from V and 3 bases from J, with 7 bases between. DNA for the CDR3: TGTGCCAGCTCACCAGGGGTAGAAGAGACCCAGTACTTC. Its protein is CASSPGVEETQYF.

CDR3 protein: CASSPTDPSYEQYF. CDR3 nucleotide sequence: TGCGCCAGCAGCCCGACGGATCCCTCCTACGAGCAGTACTTC. The chain uses TRBV5-1 and TRBJ2-7; D is unclear. Deletions cut 4 bases from V and 0 bases from J, with 11 bases between. CDR1 and CDR2 (germline): SGHRS, YFSETQ. This CDR3 has 14 residues.

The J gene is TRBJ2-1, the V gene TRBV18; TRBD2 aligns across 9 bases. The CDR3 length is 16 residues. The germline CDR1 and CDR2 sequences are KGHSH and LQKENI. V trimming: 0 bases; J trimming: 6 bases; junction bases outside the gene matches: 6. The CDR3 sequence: CASSPPLSGSGNEQFF. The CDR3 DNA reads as TGTGCCAGCTCACCACCGCTTAGCGGGAGCGGCAATGAGCAGTTCTTC.

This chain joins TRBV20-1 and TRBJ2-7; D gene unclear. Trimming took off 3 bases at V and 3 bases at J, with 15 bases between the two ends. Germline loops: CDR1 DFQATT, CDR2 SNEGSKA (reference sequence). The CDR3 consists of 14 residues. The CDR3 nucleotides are TGCAGTGCTAGCTTACTTGCCGGGTACTACGAGCAGTACTTC. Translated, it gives CSASLLAGYYEQYF.

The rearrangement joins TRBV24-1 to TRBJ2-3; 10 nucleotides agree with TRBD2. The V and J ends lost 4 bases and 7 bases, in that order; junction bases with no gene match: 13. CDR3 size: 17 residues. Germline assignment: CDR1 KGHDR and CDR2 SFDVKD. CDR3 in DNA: TGTGCCACCAGTGACCCCAATCAAGCGGGAGGGAGAAATACGCAGTATTTT. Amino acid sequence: CATSDPNQAGGRNTQYF.

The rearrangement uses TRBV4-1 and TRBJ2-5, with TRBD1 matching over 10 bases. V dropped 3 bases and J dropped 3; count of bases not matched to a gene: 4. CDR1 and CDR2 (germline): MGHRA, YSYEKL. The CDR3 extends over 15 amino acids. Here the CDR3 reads CASSQRDRGEETQYF. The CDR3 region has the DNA TGCGCCAGCAGCCAGCGGGACAGGGGTGAAGAGACCCAGTACTTC.

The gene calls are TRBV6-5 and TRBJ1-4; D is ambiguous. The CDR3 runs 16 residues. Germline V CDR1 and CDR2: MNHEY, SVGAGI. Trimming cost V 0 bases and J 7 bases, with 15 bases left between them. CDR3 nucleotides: TGTGCCAGCAGTTACTCGGCAGGTTTGTTTGCTGAAAAACTGTTTTTT. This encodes CASSYSAGLFAEKLFF.

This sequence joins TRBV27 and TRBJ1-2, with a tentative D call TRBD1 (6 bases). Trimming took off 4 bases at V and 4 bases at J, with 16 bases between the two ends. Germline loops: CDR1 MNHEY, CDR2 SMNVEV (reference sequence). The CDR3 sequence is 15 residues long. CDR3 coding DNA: TGTGCCAGCAGTTCCGGAGGACAGAATGGCTATGGCTACACCTTC. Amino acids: CASSSGGQNGYGYTF.

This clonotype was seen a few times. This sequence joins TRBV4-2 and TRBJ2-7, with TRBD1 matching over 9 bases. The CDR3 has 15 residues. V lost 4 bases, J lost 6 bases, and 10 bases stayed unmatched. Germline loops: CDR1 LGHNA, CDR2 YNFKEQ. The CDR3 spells CASSLGDRERGEQYF. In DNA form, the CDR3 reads TGTGCCAGCAGCCTTGGGGACAGGGAACGTGGCGAGCAGTACTTC.

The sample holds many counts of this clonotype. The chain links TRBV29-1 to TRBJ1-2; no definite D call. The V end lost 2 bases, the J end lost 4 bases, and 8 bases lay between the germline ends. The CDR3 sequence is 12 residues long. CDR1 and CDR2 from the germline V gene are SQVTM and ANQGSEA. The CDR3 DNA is TGCAGCGTTGAAAGGCCAGCCTATGGCTACACCTTC. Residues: CSVERPAYGYTF.

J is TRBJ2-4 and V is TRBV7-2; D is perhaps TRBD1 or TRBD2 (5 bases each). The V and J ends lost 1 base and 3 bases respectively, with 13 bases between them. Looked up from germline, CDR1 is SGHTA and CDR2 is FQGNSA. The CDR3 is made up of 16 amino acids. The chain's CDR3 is CASSLGGRQSKNIQYF. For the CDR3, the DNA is TGTGCCAGCAGCTTAGGGGGGAGACAAAGCAAAAACATTCAGTACTTC.

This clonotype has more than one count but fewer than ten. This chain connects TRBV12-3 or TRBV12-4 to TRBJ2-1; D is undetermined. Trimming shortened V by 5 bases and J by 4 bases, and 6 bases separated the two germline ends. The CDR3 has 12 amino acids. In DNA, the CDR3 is TGTGCCAGCAGTAACACGTACAATGAGCAGTTCTTC. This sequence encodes CASSNTYNEQFF.

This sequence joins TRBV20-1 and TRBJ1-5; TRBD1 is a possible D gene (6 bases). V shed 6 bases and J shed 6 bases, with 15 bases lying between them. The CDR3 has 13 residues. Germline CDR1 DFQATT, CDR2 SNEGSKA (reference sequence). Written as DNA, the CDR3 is TGCAGTGCCGGGGGGGGGGCCGGTCAGCCCCAGCATTTT. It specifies CSAGGGAGQPQHF.

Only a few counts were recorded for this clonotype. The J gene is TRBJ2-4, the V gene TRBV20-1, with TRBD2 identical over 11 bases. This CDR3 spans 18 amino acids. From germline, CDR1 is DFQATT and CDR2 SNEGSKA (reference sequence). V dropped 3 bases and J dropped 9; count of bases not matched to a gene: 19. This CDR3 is CSASPWGQGLAGGPIQYF. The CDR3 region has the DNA TGCAGTGCTAGTCCCTGGGGGCAGGGTTTAGCGGGAGGGCCCATTCAGTACTTC.